The sequence of this T cell receptor beta chain was determined in a study of blood T cells in healthy people across ages (dated by TCRdb to between 2015 and 2017). With respect to the entire study: In model experiments, roughly one uniquely barcoded TCR beta cDNA molecule per two T cells was captured by template switching. The study measured age-related changes in TCR beta repertoire diversity using deep sequencing normalized with unique cDNA molecular identifiers. Four age groups were formed from the donors: young (average approximately 17 years), middle-aged (approximately 42), aged (62) and long-lived (more than 75). To avoid experimental bias, donors of different ages were spread randomly across the sequencing lanes. For two donors (one aged 18 to 30 and one aged 80 or older), the study analyzed two additional independent replicas of 1 million unique cDNA reads from the same blood draw. Beyond this particular receptor, the publication reports: The CMV infection status of donors was not known, potentially confounding age-related changes in expanded clonotypes. There was a strong correlation between observed TCR beta diversity and the percentage of naive T cells measured by flow cytometry. Compared with the aged group, more naive CD4+ T cells, fewer expanded clones and increased TCR diversity were shown by the long-lived group, suggesting age selection. Observed TCR beta diversity per million T cells fell roughly linearly with age, and a significant reduction was already apparent by age roughly 40. Because profiling used bulk unsorted PBMCs, naive and antigen-experienced compartments could not be compared conclusively. Estimates of total diversity based on one million sequenced T cells were regarded as lower bounds and as underestimates.

The library was obtained by 5' RACE. Data came from an Illumina HiSeq 2500. A second PCR of about 6 to 11 cycles was performed with a sample-barcoded 5' primer and a J-beta primer mix. A unique molecular identifier was introduced onto each TCR beta cDNA molecule by a template-switch 5' adaptor carrying 12 random nucleotides. Each sample yielded at least 2.5 million CDR3-containing paired-end reads. All of the RNA was converted into first-strand cDNA using the Mint cDNA synthesis kit, with a TRBC-specific oligonucleotide serving as the primer. Following uracil-DNA glycosylase treatment, a first 18-cycle PCR with universal primers M1SS and BC2_uni_R was performed on all cDNA. Per the original workflow: Each sample was normalized by randomly selecting 1 million high-quality reads, each carrying a distinct molecular identifier. Instead of being binned into consensus sequences, reads with shared molecular identifiers were discarded. MiTCR, run with a Q25 quality threshold and the strictest error-elimination algorithm, handled CDR3 identification, clonotype clustering and error correction. Lower-bound total TCR beta diversity was estimated with a nonparametric unseen species model using Euler transformation. TCRdb's own reprocessing of the public reads used fastp at Q25 and MiXCR and kept productive beta chains. Rows merge per CDR3 protein into single entries with the most common DNA and genes. The V and J calls were determined by TCRdb, not by the authors. The sample has 550,000 to 800,000 distinct CDR3 sequences on record, roughly 30% of them singletons. Clones ranked in the top ten supply approximately 15% of the sample.

Compared with germline, V lacks 3 bases and J lacks 0 bases; bases without a gene match: 6. The CDR3 goes from the cysteine to the phenylalanine over 16 residues. Solely the CDR3 DNA is kept, with 48 bases framed from the first base. As encoded in the germline V gene (reference sequence), CDR1 is DFQATT while CDR2 is SNEGSKA. The 39 donors, aged 6 to 90 years, were systemically healthy Caucasian individuals from Russia. Roughly 9 milliliters of peripheral blood were drawn from each donor into EDTA-treated Vacutainer tubes. PBMCs were isolated by Ficoll-Paque density-gradient centrifugation, with at least 6 million obtained per sample. Trizol reagent was used to extract total RNA from PBMCs, with at least 6 micrograms per sample. For every donor, flow cytometry on a PBMC aliquot measured the percentage of naive CD45RAhigh/CD27high T cells. This clonotype has ten or more counts. Its antigen target is currently unknown. Qualities for individual bases were not recorded, and no much larger clone is one base off.

The sample comprised blood. The rearrangement joined TRBV20-1 to TRBJ2-3, with TRBD2 identical over 10 junction bases. This receptor was taken from a woman older than 75 in good health. Donor details come from another sample of the same person, matched by shared clones. The CDR3 has the sequence CSASLAGVSSTDTQYF. The nucleotide sequence reads TGCAGTGCTAGCCTAGCGGGGGTATCTAGCACAGATACGCAGTATTTT.